A selection of T cell receptor beta chains follows, all from one sample in a study of identical twins. MiXCR, run by TCRdb on the 5' RACE reads, gives a single entry per CDR3 protein. The sample records about 790,000 distinct CDR3 sequences, roughly 18% being singletons. These records were also assigned to another study, of T cells expressing NK-cell markers.

The sequenced sample consisted of PBMCs. The origin of the receptors is a woman aged 18-30 years in good health. The CDR3 runs from the conserved cysteine through the conserved F or W. The order of the fields is J gene, V gene, D gene, clone size, CDR3 DNA, CDR3 protein. The D gene is left open where the match is weak. Clone sizes are given selectively: once, few, many, or a class where the clone is expanded.

>TRBJ2-1|TRBV20-1|TRBD2|few
TGCAGTGCTAGACCCGGGAGGGTGTCTTACAATGAGCAGTTCTTC
CSARPGRVSYNEQFF
>TRBJ1-1|TRBV11-2|-|-
TGTGCCAGCACCCTGGTAGCGAACACTGAAGCTTTCTTT
CASTLVANTEAFF
>TRBJ2-3|TRBV10-1|-|few
TGCGCCAGCAGTGACGAGGGAACAGATACGCAGTATTTT
CASSDEGTDTQYF
>TRBJ2-1|TRBV2|-|once
TGTGCCAGCAGTGAAGGTCGCGGTGGAGAGCAGTTCTTC
CASSEGRGGEQFF
>TRBJ2-2|TRBV6-1|TRBD2|-
TGTGCCAGCAACTCCGGGACTAGCGGGAGATCGAACACCGGGGAGCTGTTTTTT
CASNSGTSGRSNTGELFF
>TRBJ2-1|TRBV7-9|-|many
TGTGCCAGCAGTTTCCCGGATGAGCAGTTCTTC
CASSFPDEQFF
>TRBJ2-7|TRBV15|TRBD1|few
TGTGCCACCAGCAGATATACCGGGACAGGGGGAGAGCAGTACTTC
CATSRYTGTGGEQYF
>TRBJ2-4|TRBV12-3/TRBV12-4|-|-
TGTGCCAGCAGTTTAATCGGGGGCCAGGGTCGAGGTAAAAACATTCAGTACTTC
CASSLIGGQGRGKNIQYF
>TRBJ2-7|TRBV29-1|TRBD1|-
TGCAGCGTCAAAAGGACAGGTAGATACGAGCAGTACTTC
CSVKRTGRYEQYF
>TRBJ1-5|TRBV9|-|few
TGTGCCAGCAGCACCGGGGGACAGCCCCAGCATTTT
CASSTGGQPQHF
>TRBJ1-1|TRBV25-1|-|few
TGTGCCAGCAGTGAATCTGGGGGGTACACTGAAGCTTTCTTT
CASSESGGYTEAFF
>TRBJ1-4|TRBV20-1|TRBD1|few
TGCAGTGCGATGGGACAGGGAAGATCCATATTCGCAACTAATGATAAACTGTTTTTT
CSAMGQGRSIFATNDKLFF
>TRBJ2-1|TRBV5-6|-|few
TGTGCCAGCAGCATTGGGGACCGCCCCTTCTTC
CASSIGDRPFF
>TRBJ1-2|TRBV6-6|-|-
TGTGCCAGCACCCCGCGGGAGGGGGTTGGCTACACCTTC
CASTPREGVGYTF
>TRBJ2-5|TRBV5-1|-|few
TGCGCCAGCAGCCGTCAGGTCCGGGGGCCCGTGTACCAAGAGACCCAGTACTTC
CASSRQVRGPVYQETQYF
>TRBJ2-5|TRBV20-1|-|few
TGCAGTGCTAGAGATCCAGGAAGGGGAGGGACCCAGTACTTC
CSARDPGRGGTQYF
>TRBJ2-1|TRBV10-3|-|once
TGTGCCATCAGTGAGAGGTCCGGGAGCTCCTACAATGAGCAGTTCTTC
CAISERSGSSYNEQFF